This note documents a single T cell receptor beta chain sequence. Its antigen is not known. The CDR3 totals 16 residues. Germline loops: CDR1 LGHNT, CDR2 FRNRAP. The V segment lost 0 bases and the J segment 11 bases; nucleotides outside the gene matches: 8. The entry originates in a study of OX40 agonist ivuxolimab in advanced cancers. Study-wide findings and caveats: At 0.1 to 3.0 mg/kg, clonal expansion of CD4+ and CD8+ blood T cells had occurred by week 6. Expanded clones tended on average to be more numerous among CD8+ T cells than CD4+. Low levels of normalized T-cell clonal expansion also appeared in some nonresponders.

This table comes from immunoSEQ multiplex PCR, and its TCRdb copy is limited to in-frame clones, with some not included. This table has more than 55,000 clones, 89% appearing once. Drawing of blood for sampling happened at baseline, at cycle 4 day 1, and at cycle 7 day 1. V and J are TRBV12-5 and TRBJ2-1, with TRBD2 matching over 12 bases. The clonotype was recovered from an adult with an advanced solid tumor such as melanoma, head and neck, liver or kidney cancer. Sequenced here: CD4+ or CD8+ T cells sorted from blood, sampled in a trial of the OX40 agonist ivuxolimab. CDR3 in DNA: TGTGCTAGTGGTTTGGTACTGACTAGCGGGAGCACTAAGCAGTTCTTC. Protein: CASGLVLTSGSTKQFF.